One and the same sample provided the 11 T cell receptor beta chains below, sequenced in a study of CD8 T cells in ankylosing spondylitis. TCRdb re-called the 5' RACE reads with MiXCR, one entry per CDR3 protein. The sample yields fewer than 250,000 distinct CDR3 sequences, about 10% seen once. The sample was blood, either unsorted or a sorted T cell fraction (not recorded which). Every receptor here comes from a male donor with ankylosing spondylitis or in good health (not recorded which).

The rearrangement uses TRBV7-8 and TRBJ2-1; 10 bases map to TRBD2. Germline-derived CDR1 and CDR2 are SGHVS and FQNEAQ. The CDR3 covers 15 residues. The junction had 1 base not matched to a gene; V was cut back by 3 bases and J by 2 bases. As DNA, the CDR3 is TGTGCCAGCAGCTTCCTAGCGGGGGCCTACAATGAGCAGTTCTTC. Translation gives CASSFLAGAYNEQFF.

This clonotype was seen many times. The chain uses TRBV20-1 and TRBJ2-5, with 9 bases fitting TRBD2. This CDR3 comprises 15 residues. V was pared by 4 bases and J by 4 bases, with 10 bases of the junction left unmatched. Germline values: CDR1 DFQATT, CDR2 SNEGSKA (reference sequence). CDR3 coding DNA: TGCAGTGCTACCGGCCTAGCGGGGTCGGGAGAGACCCAGTACTTC. Its translation: CSATGLAGSGETQYF.

This clonotype appeared many times. The genes are TRBV27 and TRBJ2-3; TRBD1 matches 8 bases. Per the germline V gene, CDR1 is MNHEY and CDR2 is SMNVEV (reference sequence). The CDR3 is made up of 15 amino acids. V shed 2 bases, J shed 1 base, and the junction held 2 bases outside the gene matches. The CDR3 bases are TGTGCCAGCAGTTTAATGGACAGGGGCACAGATACGCAGTATTTT. Its translation is CASSLMDRGTDTQYF.

The table lists this clonotype with many counts. The rearrangement links TRBV12-3 or TRBV12-4 to TRBJ1-1; no reliable D call. The CDR3 runs 11 residues. V was cut by 7 bases and J by 10 bases, with 13 bases left in between. This CDR3 is CASITGGRAFF. The CDR3, as DNA: TGTGCCAGCATCACGGGTGGTCGAGCTTTCTTT.

This clonotype appeared many times. V usage is TRBV11-2 and J usage is TRBJ2-3, with TRBD2 matching over 7 bases. CDR3 length equals 15 residues. V lost 3 bases and J lost 11; bases outside the gene matches: 14. CDR1 and CDR2 from the germline V gene are SGHAT and FQNNGV. The CDR3 loop is CASSFSAGEHGGQYF. CDR3 coding DNA: TGTGCCAGCAGCTTCTCCGCGGGGGAGCACGGGGGGCAGTATTTT. Together with reference TRBV11-2 and TRBJ2-3, the CDR3 gives the full variable domain: EAGVAQSPRYKIIEKRQSVAFWCNPISGHATLYWYQQILGQGPKLLIQFQNNGVVDDSQLPKDRFSAERLKGVDSTLKIQPAKLEDSAVYLCASSFSAGEHGGQYFGPGTRLTVL.

This chain uses TRBV11-2 with TRBJ2-7, with 8 bases fitting TRBD1. V shed 6 bases and J 4 bases; nucleotides not matched to a gene: 8. CDR3 size: 14 residues. Germline V gene lookup returns CDR1 SGHAT and CDR2 FQNNGV. Here the CDR3 DNA reads TGTGCCAGCAGTCATACAGGGGGGAGATACGAGCAGTACTTC. Protein: CASSHTGGRYEQYF.

CDR3 in DNA: TGTGCCAGCAGGACAGGCCATCCTGAGCAGTTCTTC. It specifies CASRTGHPEQFF. The chain joins TRBV12-3 or TRBV12-4 to TRBJ2-1; tentatively, D is TRBD1 (6 bases). CDR3 size: 12 residues. V lost 6 bases to trimming and J lost 9 bases, with 12 bases between them.

This clonotype was detected many times. The chain couples TRBV20-1 to TRBJ1-5; 8 nucleotides line up with TRBD1. Per germline, CDR1 DFQATT and CDR2 SNEGSKA (reference sequence). V lost 7 bases to trimming and J lost 3 bases; unmatched junction nucleotides: 5. This CDR3 is 13 amino acids long. In DNA, the CDR3 is TGCAGTGTCGGACAGGGCGTCAATCAGCCCCAGCATTTT. Protein sequence: CSVGQGVNQPQHF.

This clonotype was counted at least ten times. One end of the junction fails to match germline, which may point to a read error. V and J are TRBV7-7 and TRBJ2-7; 9 bases are a match to TRBD2. Germline lookup yields CDR1 SSHAT and CDR2 FNYEAQ (reference sequence). The CDR3 loop spans 15 amino acids. CDR3 residues: CASSLQRGDFYEQYF. CDR3 DNA: TGTGCTAGCAGCCTCCAGCGGGGGGACTTCTACGAGCAGTACTTC. Using reference TRBV7-7 and TRBJ2-7 for the parts outside the CDR3, the full variable domain is GAGVSQSPRYKVTKRGQDVTLRCDPISSHATLYWYQQALGQGPEFLTYFNYEAQPDKSGLPSDRFSAERPEGSISTLTIQRTEQRDSAMYRCASSLQRGDFYEQYFGPGTRLTVT.

V and J are TRBV7-8 and TRBJ1-2, with D hard to call. This CDR3 has 16 amino acids. Germline lookup yields CDR1 SGHVS and CDR2 FQNEAQ. V was trimmed by 5 bases and J by 4 bases, leaving 20 bases between them. The CDR3: CASSASHGSDGYGYTF. The CDR3 coding sequence is TGTGCCAGCAGCGCGAGTCATGGATCCGATGGCTATGGCTACACCTTC.

Of note for this clonotype: At one end the junction does not follow the germline gene, possibly because of a read error. V and J are TRBV7-3 and TRBJ2-2, with D maybe TRBD2 (5 bases). There are 15 residues in the CDR3. Germline CDR1 reads SGHTA; CDR2 reads FQGTGA. The CDR3 here is CASCLEGLNTGELFF. The DNA for the CDR3 is TGTGCCAGCTGCTTAGAGGGATTAAACACCGGGGAGCTGTTTTTT. The full variable domain, in which reference TRBV7-3 and TRBJ2-2 provide the parts outside the CDR3, is GAGVSQTPSNKVTEKGKYVELRCDPISGHTALYWYRQSLGQGPEFLIYFQGTGAADDSGLPNDRFFAVRPEGSVSTLKIQRTERGDSAVYLCASCLEGLNTGELFFGEGSRLTVL.